A single sample gave rise to the 10 T cell receptor beta chains below, sequenced in a study of Ad26.COV2.S vaccination and SARS-CoV-2 variants. Treatment meaning: over 15 received Ad26.COV2.S at low or high dose, single or two shots; 5 received placebo; per-sample allocation not given. The samples date from day 63 after the first vaccine or placebo injection. TCRdb keeps only in-frame clones here, not all; method: immunoSEQ multiplex PCR. The sample lists about 350,000 clones, about 88% seen once, with about 6.4% in the top ten. Sequenced material: peripheral blood, taken in a trial of Ad26.COV2.S vaccine versus placebo. These receptors were taken from a person aged 18-60 years who received the Ad26.COV2.S COVID-19 vaccine or a placebo.

This clone has just a few counts. This chain uses TRBV9 with TRBJ2-7, with 8 bases matching TRBD2. Germline assignment: CDR1 SGDLS and CDR2 YYNGEE. The CDR3 length is 15 residues. The trim removed 3 bases at V and 2 bases at J, leaving 7 bases unmatched. Written as DNA, the CDR3 is TGTGCCAGCAGCGCTGAGGGGACTAGTCCCTACGAGCAGTACTTC. Protein: CASSAEGTSPYEQYF.

The CDR3 region is CASSQAGGKAGELFF. The CDR3 coding sequence is TGTGCCAGCAGCCAAGCAGGGGGCAAGGCCGGGGAGCTGTTTTTT. This chain links TRBV3-1 (or the pseudogene TRBV3-2) with TRBJ2-2; 8 bases line up with TRBD1. V lost 1 base, J lost 6 bases, and 4 bases stayed unmatched. CDR3 length equals 15 residues. The germline V gene encodes CDR1 LGHDT and CDR2 YNNKEL (reference sequence).

The rearrangement joins TRBV4-3 to TRBJ2-2, with D possibly matching TRBD2 (6 bases). Trimming removed 3 bases from V and 7 bases from J, with 33 bases in between. This CDR3 has 21 amino acids. Germline V gene lookup returns CDR1 LGHNA and CDR2 YSLEER. The CDR3 sequence is CASSHRRAGHPGPSSVGELFF. In DNA form, the CDR3 reads TGCGCCAGCAGCCATAGGAGGGCAGGGCACCCCGGGCCTAGCTCTGTCGGGGAGCTGTTTTTT.

J is TRBJ2-3 and V is TRBV11-3; TRBD1 might be the D (5 bases). The CDR3 extends over 15 amino acids. Per germline, CDR1 SGHNT and CDR2 YENEEA. V was pared by 2 bases and J by 3 bases, with 12 bases between. CDR3 sequence reads: CASSLRQGNTDTQYF. For the CDR3, the DNA is TGTGCCAGCAGCTTACGGCAGGGCAATACAGATACGCAGTATTTT.

J is TRBJ1-1 and V is TRBV3-1 (or the pseudogene TRBV3-2); no firm D call. The CDR3 is 14 amino acids. V shed 1 base and J shed 0 bases, with 6 bases lying between them. Germline V lookup: CDR1 LGHDT, CDR2 YNNKEL (reference sequence). For the CDR3, the DNA is TGTGCCAGCAGCCAAGTAATGATGAACACTGAAGCTTTCTTT. Residues: CASSQVMMNTEAFF.

This clone was counted only a few times. The V and J genes are TRBV2 and TRBJ1-5; a possible D gene is TRBD1 (5 bases). CDR3 length: 14 amino acids. V lost 11 bases to trimming and J lost 3 bases, with 17 bases between them. CDR1 and CDR2 from the germline V gene are SNHLY and FYNNEI. Here the CDR3 DNA reads TGTGCCTGTTCTCGGGACGGACCCAATCAGCCCCAGCATTTT. This sequence encodes CACSRDGPNQPQHF.

The chain employs TRBV11-2 and TRBJ2-7; TRBD2 agrees at 12 bases. V was pared by 5 bases and J by 0 bases, with 2 bases of the junction left unmatched. The CDR3 length is 15 residues. Germline lookup yields CDR1 SGHAT and CDR2 FQNNGV. The CDR3 loop is CASSVTSGGSYEQYF. CDR3 bases: TGTGCCAGCAGCGTGACTAGCGGGGGCTCCTACGAGCAGTACTTC.

V usage is TRBV7-2 and J usage is TRBJ1-3, with 8 nucleotides matching TRBD1. The germline CDR1 and CDR2 sequences are SGHTA and FQGNSA. Trimming at V came to 5 bases and at J to 3 bases, leaving 3 bases not matched to a gene. CDR3 length equals 14 residues. The CDR3 sequence is CASSIDRGGNTIYF. The CDR3 DNA follows: TGTGCCAGCAGCATCGACAGGGGTGGAAACACCATATATTTT.

The chain is built from TRBV3-1 (or the pseudogene TRBV3-2) and TRBJ1-4; 9 nucleotides line up with TRBD1. V lost 2 bases to trimming and J lost 8 bases; unmatched junction nucleotides: 6. This CDR3 contains 15 residues. The germline gives CDR1 LGHDT, CDR2 YNNKEL (reference sequence). CDR3 in DNA: TGTGCCAGCAGCCAATACCGGGACAGGGAAGAAAAACTGTTTTTT. Translated: CASSQYRDREEKLFF.

This clone was counted between two and nine times. CDR3 DNA sequence: TGTGCCAGCGGAAGACAGGTCGATGAAGCTTTCTTT. Its protein product is CASGRQVDEAFF. The chain is built from TRBV12-3 or TRBV12-4 and TRBJ1-1, with a tentative D call TRBD1 (6 bases). Trimming shortened V by 8 bases and J by 7 bases, and 14 bases separated the two germline ends. The CDR3 sequence is 12 residues long.